This T cell receptor (beta chain) stems from a study of identical twins. The V end was cut by 2 bases, the J end by 4 bases, with 15 bases between. The CDR3 is 15 amino acids. CDR1 is DFQATT, CDR2 SNEGSKA, per germline (reference sequence). To note about this clonotype: Antigen unknown.

Study-wide findings and caveats: Invariant populations such as MAIT and iNKT cells could partly muddle zero-insertion analyses. Weaker excess sharing between twins was seen in beta out-of-frame sequences. Conclusions were based on cross-sectional statistical analysis, without following the same donors.

TCRdb ran MiXCR on the 5' RACE reads and lists one entry per CDR3 protein. The sample shows hundreds of thousands of distinct CDR3 sequences, under 10% of them seen only once. The same specimen was also included in a second study, on yellow fever vaccine responses in identical twins. From that study: Twin vaccine T cell responses reportedly seemed partly convergent, partly personalized.

The sequenced sample was memory (CD45RO+) T cells sorted from blood. V is TRBV20-1 and J is TRBJ1-5; possibly TRBD1 for D (6 bases). This TCR came from a woman aged 18-35 years in good health. CDR3 residues: CSARLGTRANQPQHF. The CDR3, as DNA: TGCAGTGCTAGACTCGGGACACGTGCAAATCAGCCCCAGCATTTT.